This T cell receptor beta chain was obtained from a study of blood T cell repertoires in COVID-19. The wider study: PBMCs, B-cell-depleted T cells, or T cells were the source of the cDNA or gDNA that made up the material.

CDR3 length: 12 residues. Trimming shortened V by 6 bases and J by 5 bases, and 8 bases separated the two germline ends. In germline, CDR1 is MDHEN, CDR2 SYDVKM. Clones were sequenced by immunoSEQ multiplex PCR, and TCRdb holds only the in-frame ones, with some missing. This sample has under 55,000 clones, with over 75% found just once. The V gene is TRBV28, the J gene TRBJ1-5; perhaps TRBD1 as D (6 bases). This clonotype originated in a woman older than 75 with acute or convalescent COVID-19. Sequencing was performed on peripheral blood. The CDR3 DNA sequence: TGTGCCAGCAGAACAGGGTATCAGCCCCAGCATTTT. Residues: CASRTGYQPQHF.